This T cell receptor beta chain was sequenced in a study of blood T cell repertoires in COVID-19. In the study overall: The United States, Italy and Spain provided the acute and convalescent COVID-19 samples. Sources were T cells, B-cell-depleted T cells, or PBMCs; the material itself was cDNA or gDNA.

Sequencing was performed with immunoSEQ multiplex PCR; in TCRdb, only in-frame clones are kept and a portion is missing. The sample has 110,000 or so clones; about 86% are singletons. V lost 5 bases and J lost 4; bases outside the gene matches: 8. The CDR3 is 15 residues long. Looked up from germline, CDR1 is SGHTA and CDR2 is FQGNSA. The source material was peripheral blood. The receptor was isolated from a man aged 65 to 85 who had recovered from COVID-19. The V and J genes are TRBV7-2 and TRBJ1-5, with 7 bases fitting TRBD1. CDR3 sequence reads: CASSLYSGGNQPQHF. The CDR3 region has the DNA TGTGCCAGCAGCCTCTACTCAGGGGGGAATCAGCCCCAGCATTTT.